Described below is a single T cell receptor (beta chain) sequence and its context. A single count supports this clone. No cognate antigen has been identified for it. Base-call qualities are not available, and no considerably larger clone is one nucleotide away. This entry is derived from a study of technical replicates of blood from a handful of donors (dated by TCRdb to 2017 to 2019). Library construction relied on the immunoSEQ multiplex PCR assay. TCRdb obtained this table from immuneACCESS and retained in-frame rearrangements with V and J assigned. These tables miss some clones; where compared with another copy, unresolved V genes account for less than half of the shortfall, and the remainder is unexplained. The sample has fewer than 95,000 clones on record, approximately 95% of them singletons. The ten largest clones add up to roughly 0.28% of the sample. The TCR originated in a human donor in good health. The sample taken for sequencing was T cells isolated from PBMCs.

The base sequence is TGTGCCAGTAGTCTGGTAGGAGTGAACACTGAAGCTTTCTTT. The encoded protein is CASSLVGVNTEAFF. The rearranged segments are TRBV19 and TRBJ1-1; the D gene cannot be named for sure. Via the germline V gene (reference sequence), CDR1 is LNHDA and CDR2 SQIVND. The cysteine opens and the phenylalanine closes a CDR3 of 14 amino acids. CDR3 DNA is the only sequence kept; it has 42 bases, read in frame from the first base. Trimming removed 5 bases from V and 0 bases from J, leaving 10 bases between the germline ends.